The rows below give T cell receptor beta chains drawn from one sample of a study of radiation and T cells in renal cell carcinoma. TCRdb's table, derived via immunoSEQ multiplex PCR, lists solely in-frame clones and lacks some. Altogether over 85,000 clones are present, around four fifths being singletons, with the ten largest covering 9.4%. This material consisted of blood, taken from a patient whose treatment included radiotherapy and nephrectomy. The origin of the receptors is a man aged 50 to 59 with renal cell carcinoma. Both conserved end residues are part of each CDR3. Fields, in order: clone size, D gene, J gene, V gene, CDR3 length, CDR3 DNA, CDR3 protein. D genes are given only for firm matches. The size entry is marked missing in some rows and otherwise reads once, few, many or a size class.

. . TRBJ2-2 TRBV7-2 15 TGTGCCAGCAGCCCAGCACGACTGAACACCGGGGAGCTGTTTTTT CASSPARLNTGELFF
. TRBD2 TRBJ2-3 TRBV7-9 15 TGTGCCAGCAGCAGGACTAGCGGGGAAACAGATACGCAGTATTTT CASSRTSGETDTQYF
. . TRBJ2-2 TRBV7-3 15 TGTGCCAGTAGAGGGACACCCGGCAACACCGGGGAGCTGTTTTTT CASRGTPGNTGELFF
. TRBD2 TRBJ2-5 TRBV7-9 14 TGTGCCAGCAGCTCGCCGGGAGGACAAGAGACCCAGTACTTC CASSSPGGQETQYF
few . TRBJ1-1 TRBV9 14 TGTGCCAGCAGCTTAGGGACAATGAACACTGAAGCTTTCTTT CASSLGTMNTEAFF
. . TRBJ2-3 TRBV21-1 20 TGTGCCAGCAGCAAAGCGGGGGTTCAGGGACTGGAGGGGTGCACAGATACGCAGTATTTT CASSKAGVQGLEGCTDTQYF
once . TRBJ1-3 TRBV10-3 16 TGTGCCATCAGTTGGGGACTCTCAGGAACTGGAAACACCATATATTTT CAISWGLSGTGNTIYF
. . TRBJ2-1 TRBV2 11 TGTGCCAGCAGTGGACAGACTGAGCAGTTCTTC CASSGQTEQFF
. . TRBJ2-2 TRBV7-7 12 TGTGCTAGCAGCCCGGGGGCCGGGGAGCTGTTTTTT CASSPGAGELFF
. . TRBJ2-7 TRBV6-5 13 TGTGCCAGCAGTCCGACAGTCTCCTACGAGCAGTACTTC CASSPTVSYEQYF
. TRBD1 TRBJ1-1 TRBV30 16 TGTGCCTGGAGACGGACAGGAGGGGGGGGCAACACTGAAGCTTTCTTT CAWRRTGGGGNTEAFF
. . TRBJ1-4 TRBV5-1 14 TGCGCCAGCAGCTTGTCTACAGCTAATGAAAAACTGTTTTTT CASSLSTANEKLFF
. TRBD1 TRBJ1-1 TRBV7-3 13 TGTGCCAGCAGCGGACAGGCTGGGACTGAAGCTTTCTTT CASSGQAGTEAFF
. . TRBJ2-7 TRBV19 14 TGTGCCAGTAGTATACAGGGTGGGACCTACGAGCAGTACTTC CASSIQGGTYEQYF
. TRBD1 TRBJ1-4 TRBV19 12 TGTGCCACCAGGACAGGGCATGAAAAACTGTTTTTT CATRTGHEKLFF
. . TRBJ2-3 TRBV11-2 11 TGTGCCAGCAGCTCTACAGATACGCAGTATTTT CASSSTDTQYF
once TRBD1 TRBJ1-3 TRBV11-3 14 TGTGCCAGCAGCTCACAGGGGTACGGAAACACCATATATTTT CASSSQGYGNTIYF
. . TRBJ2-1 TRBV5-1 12 TGCGCCAGCAGCTTTTCCCATGGTGAGCAGTTCTTC CASSFSHGEQFF
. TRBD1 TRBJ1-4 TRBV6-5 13 TGTGCCAGCGGAGGGACAGCCTCTGGAAAACTGTTTTTT CASGGTASGKLFF
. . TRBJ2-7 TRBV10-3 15 TGTGCCATCAGCCAACCCGGGACACACAATGGGGAGCAGTACTTC CAISQPGTHNGEQYF
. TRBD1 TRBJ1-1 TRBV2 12 TGTGCCAGCAGCCGGGACAGGGACCAAGCTTTCTTT CASSRDRDQAFF
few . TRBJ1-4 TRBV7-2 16 TGTGCCAGCAGCTTAGCGTCAGGGTTTTCTAATGAAAAACTGTTTTTT CASSLASGFSNEKLFF
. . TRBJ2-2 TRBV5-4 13 TGTGCCAGCCGGCTATCGAACACCGGGGAGCTGTTTTTT CASRLSNTGELFF
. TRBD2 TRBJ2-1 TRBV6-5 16 TGTGCCAGCAGTTCCCCAGCGGGAGGGCCGGGTGATGAGCAGTTCTTC CASSSPAGGPGDEQFF
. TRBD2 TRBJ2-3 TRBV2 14 TGTGCCAGACCGGGACTAGGGGGCACAGATACGCAGTATTTT CARPGLGGTDTQYF
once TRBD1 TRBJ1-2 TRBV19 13 TGTGCCAGTAGTAAACAGGGGGCCTATGGCTACACCTTC CASSKQGAYGYTF
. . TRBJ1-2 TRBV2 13 TGTGCCAGCAGTACGACAGGAGTCTATGGCTACACCTTC CASSTTGVYGYTF
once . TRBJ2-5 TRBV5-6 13 TGTGCCAGCAGCTTGACCCTACAAGAGACCCAGTACTTC CASSLTLQETQYF
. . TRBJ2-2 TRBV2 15 TGTGCCAGCAGACTCCGGGACTTGAACACCGGGGAGCTGTTTTTT CASRLRDLNTGELFF
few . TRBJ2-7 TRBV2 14 TGTGCCAGCAGTGAAGCGGGAGTGTTCTACGAGCAGTACTTC CASSEAGVFYEQYF